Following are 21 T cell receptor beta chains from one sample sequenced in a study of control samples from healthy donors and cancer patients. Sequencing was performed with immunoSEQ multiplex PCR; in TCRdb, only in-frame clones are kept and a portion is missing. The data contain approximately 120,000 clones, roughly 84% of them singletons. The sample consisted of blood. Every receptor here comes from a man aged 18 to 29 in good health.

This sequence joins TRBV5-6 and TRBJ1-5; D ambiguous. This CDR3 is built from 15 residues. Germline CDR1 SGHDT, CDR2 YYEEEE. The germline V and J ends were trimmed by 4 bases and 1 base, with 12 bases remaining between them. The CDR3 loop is CASSPAAVSNQPQHF. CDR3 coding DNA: TGTGCCAGCAGCCCGGCGGCAGTGAGCAATCAGCCCCAGCATTTT.

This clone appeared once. DNA for the CDR3: TGTGCCAGCAGTTTCCAGTCTTTCGAGCAGTACTTC. The encoded protein is CASSFQSFEQYF. The rearrangement joins TRBV2 to TRBJ2-7; D not resolved. The germline V gene has CDR1 SNHLY and CDR2 FYNNEI. V was clipped by 5 bases and J by 6 bases, with 11 bases between them. CDR3 length equals 12 residues.

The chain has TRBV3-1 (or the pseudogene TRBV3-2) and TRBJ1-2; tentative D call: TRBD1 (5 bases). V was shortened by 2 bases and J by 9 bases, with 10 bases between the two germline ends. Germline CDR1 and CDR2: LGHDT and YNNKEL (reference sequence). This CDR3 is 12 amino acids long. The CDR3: CASSQRDRSYTF. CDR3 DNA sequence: TGTGCCAGCAGCCAACGTGACAGAAGCTACACCTTC.

This CDR3 reads CASRTSGRAGEQYF. In DNA, the CDR3 is TGTGCCAGCAGGACTAGCGGGAGGGCAGGAGAGCAGTACTTC. The chain combines TRBV27 with TRBJ2-7, with TRBD2 matching over 14 bases. J lost 7 bases, V lost 6 bases, and 5 bases had no gene match. This CDR3 is built from 14 residues. The germline gives CDR1 MNHEY, CDR2 SMNVEV (reference sequence).

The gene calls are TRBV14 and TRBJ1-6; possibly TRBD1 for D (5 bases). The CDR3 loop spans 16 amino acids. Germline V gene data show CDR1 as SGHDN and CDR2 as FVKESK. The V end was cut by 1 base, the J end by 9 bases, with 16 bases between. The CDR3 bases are TGTGCCAGCAGCCAAGCCCGGGGCGGTTCGGGTTCACCCCTCCACTTT. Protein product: CASSQARGGSGSPLHF.

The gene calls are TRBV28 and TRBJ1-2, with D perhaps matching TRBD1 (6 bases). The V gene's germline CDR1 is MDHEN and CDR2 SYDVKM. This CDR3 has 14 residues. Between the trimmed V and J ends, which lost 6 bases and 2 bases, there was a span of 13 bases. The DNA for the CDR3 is TGTGCCAGCAGATACGGGACACCGAACTATGGCTACACCTTC. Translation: CASRYGTPNYGYTF.

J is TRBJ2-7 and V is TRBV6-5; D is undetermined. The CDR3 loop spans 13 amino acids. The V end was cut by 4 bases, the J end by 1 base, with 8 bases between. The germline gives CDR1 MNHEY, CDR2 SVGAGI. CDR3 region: CASSSTPSYEQYF. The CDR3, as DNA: TGTGCCAGCAGTTCTACTCCATCCTACGAGCAGTACTTC.

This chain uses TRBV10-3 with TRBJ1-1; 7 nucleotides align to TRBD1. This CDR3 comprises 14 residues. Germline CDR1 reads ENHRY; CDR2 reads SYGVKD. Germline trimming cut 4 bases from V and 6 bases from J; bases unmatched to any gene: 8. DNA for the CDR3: TGTGCCATCAGTGTGGGGGAGGGGGCGTCTGAAGCTTTCTTT. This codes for CAISVGEGASEAFF.

For the CDR3, the DNA is TGTGCCACCAGTGATGGAACGCGCTCCAATGAGCAGTTCTTC. This gives the protein CATSDGTRSNEQFF. The rearrangement joins TRBV24-1 to TRBJ2-1; D unresolved. The CDR3 is made up of 14 amino acids. Trimming stripped 3 bases from V and 6 bases from J, with 11 bases between. Germline lookup yields CDR1 KGHDR and CDR2 SFDVKD.

The DNA for the CDR3 is TGTGCCGTAGGGGACAGTGGCAATTCACCCCTCCACTTT. As protein: CAVGDSGNSPLHF. The chain employs TRBV10-3 and TRBJ1-6, with 7 bases fitting TRBD1. With 11 bases clipped from V and 7 bases from J, the junction kept 8 bases outside the gene matches. Per the germline V gene, CDR1 is ENHRY and CDR2 is SYGVKD. This CDR3 is 13 amino acids long.

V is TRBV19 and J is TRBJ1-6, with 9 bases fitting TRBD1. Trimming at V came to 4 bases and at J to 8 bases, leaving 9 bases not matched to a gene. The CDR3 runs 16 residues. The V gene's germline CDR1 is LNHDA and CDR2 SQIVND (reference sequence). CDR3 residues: CASSRGGGQGYSPLHF. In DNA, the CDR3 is TGTGCCAGTAGTAGAGGGGGTGGACAGGGGTATTCACCCCTCCACTTT.

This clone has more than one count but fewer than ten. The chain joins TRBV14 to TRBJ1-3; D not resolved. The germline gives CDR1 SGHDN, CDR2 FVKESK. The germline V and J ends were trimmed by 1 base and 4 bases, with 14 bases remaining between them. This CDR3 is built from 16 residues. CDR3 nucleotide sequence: TGTGCCAGCAGCCAAGTTTGGCAGGCGGGAGGAAACACCATATATTTT. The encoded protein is CASSQVWQAGGNTIYF.

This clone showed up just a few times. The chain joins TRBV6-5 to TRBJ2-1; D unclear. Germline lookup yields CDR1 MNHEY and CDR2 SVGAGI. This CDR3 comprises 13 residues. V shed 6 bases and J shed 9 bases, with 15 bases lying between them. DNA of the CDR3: TGTGCCAGCAGCTTCGGGCCCATGGGTGAGCAGTTCTTC. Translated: CASSFGPMGEQFF.

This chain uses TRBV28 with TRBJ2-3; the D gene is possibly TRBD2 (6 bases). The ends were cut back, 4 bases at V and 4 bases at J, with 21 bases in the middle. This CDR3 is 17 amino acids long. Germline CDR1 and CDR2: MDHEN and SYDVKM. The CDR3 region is CASSSIGRSLNADTQYF. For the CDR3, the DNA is TGTGCCAGCAGTTCAATAGGGAGGTCCCTAAATGCAGATACGCAGTATTTT.

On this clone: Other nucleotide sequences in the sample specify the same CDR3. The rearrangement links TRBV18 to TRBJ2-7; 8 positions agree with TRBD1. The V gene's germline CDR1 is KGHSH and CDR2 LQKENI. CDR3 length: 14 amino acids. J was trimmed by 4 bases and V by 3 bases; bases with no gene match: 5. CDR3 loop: CASSPPGQVYEQYF. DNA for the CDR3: TGTGCCAGCTCACCTCCGGGACAGGTTTACGAGCAGTACTTC.

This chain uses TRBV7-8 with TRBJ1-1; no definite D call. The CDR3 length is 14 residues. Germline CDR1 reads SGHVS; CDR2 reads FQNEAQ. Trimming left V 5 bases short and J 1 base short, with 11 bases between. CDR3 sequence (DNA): TGTGCCAGCAGCCTGCGGACGGGGAACACTGAAGCTTTCTTT. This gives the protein CASSLRTGNTEAFF.

CDR3 loop: CSSGTGLQETQYF. The CDR3 DNA reads TGCAGCTCCGGCACAGGCTTACAAGAGACCCAGTACTTC. V is TRBV29-1 and J is TRBJ2-5; tentative D call: TRBD1 (5 bases). The length of the CDR3 is 13 residues. Germline CDR1 SQVTM, CDR2 ANQGSEA. V shed 8 bases and J shed 2 bases, with 15 bases lying between them.

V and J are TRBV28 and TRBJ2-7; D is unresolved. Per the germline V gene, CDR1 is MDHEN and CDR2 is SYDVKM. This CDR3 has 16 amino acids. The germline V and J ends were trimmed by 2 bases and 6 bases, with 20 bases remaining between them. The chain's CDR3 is CASSLIPDGFRAEQYF. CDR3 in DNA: TGTGCCAGCAGTTTAATACCTGACGGGTTTCGAGCCGAGCAGTACTTC.

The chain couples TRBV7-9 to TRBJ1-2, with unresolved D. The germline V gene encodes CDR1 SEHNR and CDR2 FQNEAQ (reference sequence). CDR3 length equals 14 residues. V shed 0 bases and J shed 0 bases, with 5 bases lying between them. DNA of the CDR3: TGTGCCAGCAGCTTAGCTCTTGCTAACTATGGCTACACCTTC. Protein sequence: CASSLALANYGYTF.

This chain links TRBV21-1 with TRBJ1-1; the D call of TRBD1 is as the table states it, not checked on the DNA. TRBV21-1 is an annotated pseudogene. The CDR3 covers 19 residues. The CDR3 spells CASSNAGAGGQGANTEAFF. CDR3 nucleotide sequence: TGTGCCAGCAGCAACGCGGGGGCCGGGGGACAGGGGGCTAACACTGAAGCTTTCTTT.

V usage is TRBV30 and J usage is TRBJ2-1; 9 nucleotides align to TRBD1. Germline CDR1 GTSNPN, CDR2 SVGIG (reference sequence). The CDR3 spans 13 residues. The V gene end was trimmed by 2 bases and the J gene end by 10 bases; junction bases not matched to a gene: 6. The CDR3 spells CAWSQQGASEQFF. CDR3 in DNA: TGTGCCTGGAGTCAACAGGGGGCATCCGAGCAGTTCTTC. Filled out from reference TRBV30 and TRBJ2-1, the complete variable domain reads SQTIHQWPATLVQPVGSPLSLECTVEGTSNPNLYWYRQAAGRGLQLLFYSVGIGQISSEVPQNLSASRPQDRQFILSSKKLLLSDSGFYLCAWSQQGASEQFFGPGTRLTVL.